Listed below are T cell receptor beta chains from one sample, sequenced in a study of OX40 agonist ivuxolimab in advanced cancers. TCRdb's table, derived via immunoSEQ multiplex PCR, lists solely in-frame clones and lacks some. The sample contains tens of thousands of clones, around 90% of which appear only once. The material sequenced was CD4+ or CD8+ T cells sorted from blood, taken in a trial of the OX40 agonist ivuxolimab. The receptor source for this set is an adult with an advanced solid tumor such as melanoma, head and neck, liver or kidney cancer. The CDR3 runs from the conserved cysteine through the conserved F or W. The D gene is left open where the match is weak. Expanded clones get a size class; other rows say once, few or many, or leave the size out.

TGTGCCCCCGGGACAGGGAATACTAGCGGCTCTGGAAACACCATATATTTT	CAPGTGNTSGSGNTIYF	.	17	TRBD1	TRBV7-3	TRBJ1-3
TGTGCCAGCTCACCAACGGGACTAGCGGGCACAGATACGCAGTATTTT	CASSPTGLAGTDTQYF	.	16	TRBD2	TRBV18	TRBJ2-3
TGTGCCAGCAGTTCTAGCGGGGGATCCTACGAGCAGTACTTC	CASSSSGGSYEQYF	.	14	TRBD2	TRBV28	TRBJ2-7
TGTGCCAGCAGCGTAGGGGGCGGGGGAGCAGATACGCAGTATTTT	CASSVGGGGADTQYF	once	15	TRBD2	TRBV9	TRBJ2-3
TGTGCCAGCAGCTTGATCACCACTGAAGCTTTCTTT	CASSLITTEAFF	.	12	.	TRBV5-6	TRBJ1-1
TGTGCCAGCAGCCCCCAGCGGGAGGATAATGAGCAGTTCTTC	CASSPQREDNEQFF	few	14	TRBD2	TRBV7-9	TRBJ2-1
TGTGCCAGCAGCGGGAACACCATATATTTT	CASSGNTIYF	few	10	.	TRBV9	TRBJ1-3
TGTGCCAGTAGTATCTCCCCTTCCTCCTACAATGAGCAGTTCTTC	CASSISPSSYNEQFF	.	15	.	TRBV19	TRBJ2-1
TGTGCCAGCAGCCGTAAGGGGGTGACCTACGAGCAGTACTTC	CASSRKGVTYEQYF	.	14	.	TRBV11-2	TRBJ2-7
TGTGCCAGCGGGGGGTCGGGTAACTATGGCTACACCTTC	CASGGSGNYGYTF	.	13	.	TRBV9	TRBJ1-2
TGCGCCAGCAGCCAAGGGGGTAGCGGGAGGGCCCACGAGCAGTACTTC	CASSQGGSGRAHEQYF	.	16	TRBD2	TRBV4-1	TRBJ2-7
TGTGCCAGCAGCTTAGCGCTAAGTGAAACTCCTTTCTATGGCTACACCTTC	CASSLALSETPFYGYTF	once	17	.	TRBV7-9	TRBJ1-2
TGTGCCAGCAGCTTTGGCTCCTACGAGCAGTACTTC	CASSFGSYEQYF	.	12	.	TRBV7-8	TRBJ2-7
TGTGCCACCAGCAGAGATACTGGGTGGAACACTGAAGCTTTCTTT	CATSRDTGWNTEAFF	.	15	.	TRBV15	TRBJ1-1
TGTGCCAGCAGTACCTTAGCGGGACAAGAGACCCAGTACTTC	CASSTLAGQETQYF	.	14	TRBD2	TRBV6-5	TRBJ2-5
TGTGCCAGCAGCTATGGGACAGGGTTGGGCGAGCAGTACTTC	CASSYGTGLGEQYF	.	14	TRBD1	TRBV13	TRBJ2-7
TGCGCCAGCAGCTTGACAGGGCGACAAGAGACCCAGTACTTC	CASSLTGRQETQYF	few	14	.	TRBV5-1	TRBJ2-5
TGTGCCTGGAGTTGGGGGACTGAAGCTTTCTTT	CAWSWGTEAFF	.	11	.	TRBV30	TRBJ1-1
TGCAGCGTTGCTCCTGGGTTGTGGCGGACTAGCGAAGGAGATACGCAGTATTTT	CSVAPGLWRTSEGDTQYF	.	18	TRBD2	TRBV29-1	TRBJ2-3
TGTGCCAGCTCACCCCTCCTCCTTCAGGACAGGGACTTATCTTATGGCTACACCTTC	CASSPLLLQDRDLSYGYTF	.	19	TRBD1	TRBV18	TRBJ1-2
TGTGCCAGCAGCGGTGCGGGACTAGCGGGAGTGATGAACACCGGGGAGCTGTTTTTT	CASSGAGLAGVMNTGELFF	.	19	TRBD2	TRBV7-9	TRBJ2-2
TGTGCCAGCAGCCTCGGGAGGGAGCAGTTCTTC	CASSLGREQFF	few	11	TRBD2	TRBV11-2	TRBJ2-1
TGTGCCAGCAGTTTAATACCGGGTTCACCCCTCCACTTT	CASSLIPGSPLHF	.	13	.	TRBV27	TRBJ1-6
TGTGCCAGCAGTTACTCCACGGGGGGGCATGAGACCCAGTACTTC	CASSYSTGGHETQYF	once	15	TRBD2	TRBV6-5	TRBJ2-5
TGTGCCAGCAGCCCTGGGACAGGTCTATACAATGAGCAGTTCTTC	CASSPGTGLYNEQFF	.	15	TRBD1	TRBV7-9	TRBJ2-1
TGTGCCAGCAGCTTGGCCCAATACGAGCAGTACTTC	CASSLAQYEQYF	.	12	.	TRBV5-4	TRBJ2-7
TGTGCCAGTAAGGGGTGGGGAACAGATACGCAGTATTTT	CASKGWGTDTQYF	.	13	.	TRBV19	TRBJ2-3
TGTGCCACCGGTGGCGGACGGGGACAGCCCCAGCATTTT	CATGGGRGQPQHF	.	13	.	TRBV27	TRBJ1-5
TGTGCCAGCAGCGAACGGAGCTCTGGAAACACCATATATTTT	CASSERSSGNTIYF	.	14	.	TRBV14	TRBJ1-3
TGCGCCAGCAGCCTTGCGGGGAGCAACACTGAAGCTTTCTTT	CASSLAGSNTEAFF	.	14	.	TRBV5-1	TRBJ1-1
TGTGCCAGCAGCTTAGGTTCTTCCGGTGAGCAGTTCTTC	CASSLGSSGEQFF	.	13	.	TRBV7-3	TRBJ2-1
TGTGCCAGCAGCCAAGGGGGACAGAGCTACGAGCAGTACTTC	CASSQGGQSYEQYF	.	14	TRBD1	TRBV4-2	TRBJ2-7
TGTGCCAGCAGTTTGTTACCGGGACAGGGCTCACACGAGCAGTACTTC	CASSLLPGQGSHEQYF	.	16	TRBD1	TRBV27	TRBJ2-7
TGCGCCAGCAGTGAGATCCCTAGCGGGAGATTAGGGAATGAGCAGTTCTTC	CASSEIPSGRLGNEQFF	.	17	TRBD2	TRBV10-2	TRBJ2-1
TGTGCCAGCAGTCAGCGGCCGAGGGGTGAAAAACTGTTTTTT	CASSQRPRGEKLFF	few	14	.	TRBV27	TRBJ1-4
TGTGCCACCAAAAAATCACTAGCGTCTCGGTACGAGCAGTACTTC	CATKKSLASRYEQYF	once	15	TRBD2	TRBV27	TRBJ2-7
TGTGCCAGCAGCCCAGGGGGCAATCAGCCCCAGCATTTT	CASSPGGNQPQHF	.	13	.	TRBV7-9	TRBJ1-5
TGTGCCAGCGGACAGGGGAATCAGCCCCAGCATTTT	CASGQGNQPQHF	.	12	TRBD1	TRBV27	TRBJ1-5
TGTGCCAGCAGTTTCTACGAGCAGTACTTC	CASSFYEQYF	.	10	.	TRBV2	TRBJ2-7
TGCGCCAGCATGTCCGGCGTGGAGACCCAGTACTTC	CASMSGVETQYF	.	12	.	TRBV10-1	TRBJ2-5
TGTGCCAGCAGTTTAGGGACTCAGGACTACAATGAGCAGTTCTTC	CASSLGTQDYNEQFF	.	15	.	TRBV27	TRBJ2-1
TGTGCCAGCAACTGGGGGACCGGGGAGCTGTTTTTT	CASNWGTGELFF	few	12	.	TRBV6-1	TRBJ2-2
TGTGCCAGCAGTCCCCCTGACAATTCCGAAAAACTGTTTTTT	CASSPPDNSEKLFF	.	14	.	TRBV2	TRBJ1-4
TGTGCCAGCAGTTTATCCCCCACAGGGGCAGGAAACACCATATATTTT	CASSLSPTGAGNTIYF	.	16	TRBD1	TRBV28	TRBJ1-3
TGCAGTGCTCGTCGGTACAATGAGCAGTTCTTC	CSARRYNEQFF	.	11	.	TRBV20-1	TRBJ2-1
TGTGCCAGCACCTCGGGGTCCTATGGCTACACCTTC	CASTSGSYGYTF	few	12	.	TRBV27	TRBJ1-2
TGCGCCAGCAGCTTGGCCTTACTTACCGGGGAGCTGTTTTTT	CASSLALLTGELFF	.	14	.	TRBV5-1	TRBJ2-2
TGCGCCAGCAGCCAAGGGGCTGCAGGGAGCTCCTACGAGCAGTACTTC	CASSQGAAGSSYEQYF	.	16	.	TRBV4-1	TRBJ2-7
TGCAGCGTCGACAGGGCTAAAGCGGCCAACTATGGCTACACCTTC	CSVDRAKAANYGYTF	.	15	TRBD1	TRBV29-1	TRBJ1-2
TGCAGCGTTGAAACAGGGCGTGAGCAGTTCTTC	CSVETGREQFF	.	11	.	TRBV29-1	TRBJ2-1
TGTGCCAGCAGCGTAAGGGGGGATGGCAATCAGCCCCAGCATTTT	CASSVRGDGNQPQHF	.	15	.	TRBV9	TRBJ1-5
TGCACCAGCAGCCGGAGGGACCCCTCGGGCCCTAGGAGGAACACCTTC	CTSSRRDPSGPRRNTF	.	16	.	TRBV1	TRBJ1-2
TGTGCCAGCAGTTTGGCCTTGGGGGGGTTTCTAAATGAGCAGTTCTTC	CASSLALGGFLNEQFF	.	16	TRBD2	TRBV28	TRBJ2-1
TGTGCCAGCAGTCCCACAGGGGCGTCGGACGAGCAGTACTTC	CASSPTGASDEQYF	.	14	TRBD1	TRBV6-5	TRBJ2-7
TGCGCCAGCAGCTTCGCTTTAGCGGGAAAGAACACCGGGGAGCTGTTTTTT	CASSFALAGKNTGELFF	.	17	TRBD2	TRBV5-1	TRBJ2-2
TGTGCCAGCAGCTTGTTGGGGGAAGGGATAACAACTGAAGCTTTCTTT	CASSLLGEGITTEAFF	.	16	.	TRBV5-6	TRBJ1-1
TGTGCCAGCAGTTGGGACAGACATCAGCCCCAGCATTTT	CASSWDRHQPQHF	.	13	TRBD1	TRBV27	TRBJ1-5